This T cell receptor (beta chain) was documented in a study of T cell responses to AZD1222 COVID-19 vaccine. With respect to this clone: Its antigen remains unknown.

Findings and caveats of the study: White British people made up most donors, females outnumbered males, and clonal diversity was possibly underestimated.

Profiled with immunoSEQ multiplex PCR; TCRdb holds only in-frame clones, not every one. The sample carries just under 35,000 clones, roughly 89% recorded once. The sample here was peripheral blood, taken on day 0 of AZD1222 vaccination. The source of this sequence is an adult in good health.

CDR3 nucleotide sequence: TGTGCCAGCAGCCAAGAGAGGCGGGGGAGGAACGAGCAGTACTTC. This codes for CASSQERRGRNEQYF. The chain couples TRBV3-1 (or the pseudogene TRBV3-2) to TRBJ2-7; the match to TRBD2 covers 7 bases. J lost 5 bases, V lost 0 bases, and 7 bases had no gene match. Germline V gives CDR1 LGHDT, CDR2 YNNKEL (reference sequence). The CDR3 totals 15 residues.